This is a list of T cell receptor beta chains from one sample in a study of blood T cell repertoires in COVID-19. Assay: immunoSEQ multiplex PCR; the TCRdb copy retains only in-frame clones and omits some. In the table there are 400,000 or so clones, around 87% of which are singletons. What was sequenced was PBMCs or T cells enriched from blood (not recorded which). These receptors were collected from a man aged 35 to 55 in a cohort exposed to, infected with or recovered from COVID-19 (not recorded which). The CDR3 runs from the conserved cysteine through the conserved F or W. The order of the fields is clone size, J gene, D gene, V gene, CDR3 DNA, CDR3 protein. A D gene is named only where the DNA matches it firmly. Size is omitted from some rows. Given values are once, few, many or a class for expanded clones.

abundance: .; j_gene: TRBJ1-2; d_gene: TRBD1; v_gene: TRBV27; CDR3nt: TGTGCCAGCAGGGTACAGGGGATTGTCAATGGCTACACCTTC; CDR3aa: CASRVQGIVNGYTF
abundance: .; j_gene: TRBJ2-5; d_gene: TRBD2; v_gene: TRBV19; CDR3nt: TGTGCCACCCGGACTAGCGGGTGGCAAGAGACCCAGTACTTC; CDR3aa: CATRTSGWQETQYF
abundance: .; j_gene: TRBJ1-6; d_gene: TRBD1; v_gene: TRBV15; CDR3nt: TGTGCCACCAGCAGTAAGACAGGGGCCTTCTATAATTCACCCCTCCACTTT; CDR3aa: CATSSKTGAFYNSPLHF
abundance: .; j_gene: TRBJ1-1; d_gene: .; v_gene: TRBV10-3; CDR3nt: TGTGCCATCAGTATTGAGAATAAGAACACTGAAGCTTTCTTT; CDR3aa: CAISIENKNTEAFF
abundance: .; j_gene: TRBJ2-2; d_gene: TRBD1; v_gene: TRBV6-1; CDR3nt: TGTGCCAGCAGTGAATACGGGACAGGGTTTGGCGGGGAGCTGTTTTTT; CDR3aa: CASSEYGTGFGGELFF
abundance: .; j_gene: TRBJ1-3; d_gene: .; v_gene: TRBV2; CDR3nt: TGTGCCAGCTTGGGGGGGCCCTCTGGAAACACCATATATTTT; CDR3aa: CASLGGPSGNTIYF
abundance: few; j_gene: TRBJ1-3; d_gene: TRBD1; v_gene: TRBV10-3; CDR3nt: TGTGCCAGCATAGAGACAGGGACTGGAAACACCATATATTTT; CDR3aa: CASIETGTGNTIYF
abundance: .; j_gene: TRBJ2-7; d_gene: TRBD2; v_gene: TRBV19; CDR3nt: TGTGCCAGTAGTATAGGCGGACTAGGGAACGAGCAGTACTTC; CDR3aa: CASSIGGLGNEQYF
abundance: .; j_gene: TRBJ2-3; d_gene: TRBD2; v_gene: TRBV7-2; CDR3nt: TGTGCCAGCAGCAGACGGGAGGGCCGGCCAGATACGCAGTATTTT; CDR3aa: CASSRREGRPDTQYF
abundance: .; j_gene: TRBJ1-1; d_gene: TRBD1; v_gene: TRBV27; CDR3nt: TGTGCCAGCAGTTTAGTCGGGGACAGAGTCGAAGCTTTCTTT; CDR3aa: CASSLVGDRVEAFF
abundance: few; j_gene: TRBJ2-2; d_gene: TRBD2; v_gene: TRBV5-1; CDR3nt: TGCGCCAGCAGCTTCGGTAGCGGGAGTTTCCCCGGGGAGCTGTTTTTT; CDR3aa: CASSFGSGSFPGELFF
abundance: .; j_gene: TRBJ1-5; d_gene: .; v_gene: TRBV11-2; CDR3nt: TGTGCCAGCAGCTTAGGTAGCAGGGGAAGCAATCAGCCCCAGCATTTT; CDR3aa: CASSLGSRGSNQPQHF
abundance: once; j_gene: TRBJ2-7; d_gene: TRBD2; v_gene: TRBV5-1; CDR3nt: TGCGCCAGCAGAAAACTAGCGGGAGGATCCTACGAGCAGTACTTC; CDR3aa: CASRKLAGGSYEQYF